Reported below is one T cell receptor beta chain. Its matching antigen is unknown. This entry belongs to a study of cytomegalovirus exposure and HLA in healthy donors. Points from the study as a whole: Analysis performed later showed TCR beta chains linked to HLA being more clonally expanded than equally common others.

Both 60 Vbeta primers and 13 Jbeta primers went into the PCR. The table came from immunoSEQ multiplex PCR; TCRdb's copy has only in-frame clones and leaves some out. Altogether 110,000 to 150,000 clones are present, around 70% being singletons, with the ten largest covering 1.5% to 2%. The V segment lost 4 bases and the J segment 0 bases; nucleotides outside the gene matches: 5. The CDR3 is made up of 15 amino acids. The V gene's germline CDR1 is SGHRS and CDR2 YFSETQ. What was sequenced was PBMCs. The receptor was derived from a woman aged 25 to 39 in good health and CMV-seronegative. This chain connects TRBV5-1 to TRBJ2-3; 7 bases agree with TRBD2. The CDR3 loop is CASSGGDGSTDTQYF. The CDR3 region has the DNA TGCGCCAGCAGCGGGGGGGACGGTAGCACAGATACGCAGTATTTT.